This T cell receptor beta chain was captured by sequencing in a study of blood T cell repertoires in COVID-19. For the study at large: COVID-19 samples from acute and convalescent phases originated in the United States, Italy and Spain.

This CDR3 region has 15 residues. V was pared by 6 bases and J by 3 bases, with 12 bases between. CDR1 MNHEY and CDR2 SVGAGI come from the germline V gene. In the authors' workflow: Cell counts per sample came from amplifying reference gene primers. The assay was immunoSEQ multiplex PCR, and TCRdb's table has in-frame clones only and misses some. D and trimming were read from the DNA, whereas the V and J calls and clone size are those reported in that table. The sample lists about 86,000 clones, more than 65% seen once, with about 11% in the top ten. V gene TRBV6-5 combines with J gene TRBJ1-6; the D is unclear. Sequencing was performed on peripheral blood. The receptor was derived from a man aged 65 to 85 with acute or convalescent COVID-19. The CDR3 DNA sequence: TGTGCCAGCAGGACCAGCCGGGACTATAATTCACCCCTCCACTTT. It codes for CASRTSRDYNSPLHF.